Described below is a single TCR beta chain sequence and its context. These data are taken from a study of blood T cell repertoires in COVID-19. Looking at the study overall: Researchers got acute and convalescent COVID-19 samples from the United States, Italy and Spain. Sample material is recorded as cDNA or gDNA derived from T cells, B-cell-depleted T cells, or PBMCs.

The CDR3 totals 15 residues. The germline gives CDR1 SGDLS, CDR2 YYNGEE. V was pared by 0 bases and J by 1 base, with 10 bases between. In the authors' methods: Reference gene primers were amplified, and this amplification served to estimate nucleated cell counts. Clones were sequenced by immunoSEQ multiplex PCR, and TCRdb holds only the in-frame ones, with some missing. V, J and clone size reflect that table, while D and trimming were determined from the DNA. Of roughly 130,000 clones in the sample, 84% were seen once. The clonotype originates from a woman younger than 45 who had recovered from COVID-19. Material: peripheral blood. V and J are TRBV9 and TRBJ2-5; D unclear. The CDR3 reads CASSVVPHGQETQYF. As DNA, the CDR3 is TGTGCCAGCAGCGTAGTTCCTCACGGCCAAGAGACCCAGTACTTC.